This is a list of T cell receptor beta chains from one sample in a study of blood T cell repertoires in COVID-19. Sequenced by immunoSEQ multiplex PCR; TCRdb stores in-frame clones only, minus some. The sample consists of about 59,000 clones, 65% to 85% of them appearing once. Sequenced: peripheral blood. The source is a man aged 55 to 70 with acute or convalescent COVID-19. Each CDR3 is given with its conserved first and last residue. D genes are given only for firm matches. Expanded clones get a size class; other rows say once, few or many, or leave the size out.

cdr3_aa	cdr3_nt	j_call	clone_size	d_call	v_call
CASSISGRDEQFF	TGTGCCAGTAGTATCTCGGGCAGGGATGAGCAGTTCTTC	TRBJ2-1	-	-	TRBV19
CATGRDHEQYF	TGTGCCACTGGGAGGGACCACGAGCAGTACTTC	TRBJ2-7	-	TRBD2	TRBV7-9
CASRFGGSYNSPLHF	TGTGCCAGTAGGTTCGGGGGCTCCTATAATTCACCCCTCCACTTT	TRBJ1-6	-	-	TRBV19
CSVRRGEPYNEQFF	TGCAGCGTCAGGCGGGGCGAACCTTACAATGAGCAGTTCTTC	TRBJ2-1	-	-	TRBV29-1
CASSSGFGETQYF	TGTGCCAGCAGCTCGGGTTTTGGAGAGACCCAGTACTTC	TRBJ2-5	-	-	TRBV11-2
CASSRVGDYTNTEAFF	TGTGCCAGCAGCCGCGTAGGGGATTATACTAACACTGAAGCTTTCTTT	TRBJ1-1	-	-	TRBV13
CAWSVRAPGGGSPLHF	TGTGCCTGGAGTGTACGGGCCCCCGGAGGTGGTTCACCCCTCCACTTT	TRBJ1-6	-	-	TRBV30
CASGLTPGLANTGELFF	TGTGCTAGTGGTTTGACCCCGGGACTCGCGAACACCGGGGAGCTGTTTTTT	TRBJ2-2	-	-	TRBV12-5
CASSIWQGRGYTF	TGTGCCAGTAGTATCTGGCAGGGTCGTGGCTACACCTTC	TRBJ1-2	-	-	TRBV19
CASSTRLAGTSTDTQYF	TGTGCCAGCAGCACCCGACTAGCGGGGACCAGCACAGATACGCAGTATTTT	TRBJ2-3	-	TRBD2	TRBV9
CASSLSPGQQAYEQYF	TGCGCCAGCAGCTTGTCGCCAGGACAACAAGCCTACGAGCAGTACTTC	TRBJ2-7	many	-	TRBV5-1
CASSRAGMVNEKLFF	TGTGCCAGCAGTCGGGCAGGGATGGTTAATGAAAAACTGTTTTTT	TRBJ1-4	once	-	TRBV6-5
CASSRQGVTLREQYF	TGTGCCAGTTCTCGACAGGGGGTTACCTTGAGGGAGCAGTACTTC	TRBJ2-7	once	TRBD1	TRBV27
CASSLWSREDYGYTF	TGTGCCAGCAGTTTATGGTCCAGGGAGGACTATGGCTACACCTTC	TRBJ1-2	-	-	TRBV28
CASSLEPQVLGNEKLFF	TGTGCCAGCAGCTTAGAACCCCAGGTGCTTGGGAATGAAAAACTGTTTTTT	TRBJ1-4	-	-	TRBV7-2
CASSLDGEYSPLHF	TGTGCCAGCAGCTTGGACGGGGAATATTCACCCCTCCACTTT	TRBJ1-6	few	-	TRBV5-4
CASSFSGGAENTQYF	TGCGCCAGCAGCTTTAGCGGGGGGGCCGAGAATACGCAGTATTTT	TRBJ2-3	once	TRBD2	TRBV5-1
CASSPGNPGQGAYGYTF	TGTGCCAGCTCACCGGGTAATCCGGGACAGGGGGCCTATGGCTACACCTTC	TRBJ1-2	once	TRBD1	TRBV18
CASSLTTGVGNTIYF	TGTGCCAGCAGCTTAACAACAGGGGTAGGAAACACCATATATTTT	TRBJ1-3	-	TRBD1	TRBV7-9
CASSLGGEAFF	TGTGCCAGCAGTTTAGGAGGGGAAGCTTTCTTT	TRBJ1-1	-	-	TRBV12-3/TRBV12-4
CAWSESGRPTDTQYF	TGTGCCTGGAGTGAGAGCGGGAGGCCTACAGATACGCAGTATTTT	TRBJ2-3	-	TRBD2	TRBV30
CASSGLNTEAFF	TGTGCCAGCTCGGGGTTGAACACTGAAGCTTTCTTT	TRBJ1-1	-	-	TRBV14
CASSFDRGSTEAFF	TGTGCCAGCAGCTTTGACAGGGGGAGCACTGAAGCTTTCTTT	TRBJ1-1	-	TRBD1	TRBV7-2
CASSPVGANYGYTF	TGTGCCAGCAGCCCGGTGGGAGCTAACTATGGCTACACCTTC	TRBJ1-2	-	-	TRBV7-3
CAWGDRTPISYNSPLHF	TGTGCCTGGGGCGACAGGACCCCTATCTCCTATAATTCACCCCTCCACTTT	TRBJ1-6	-	-	TRBV30
CASSAGAGFNQPQHF	TGTGCCAGCAGCGCTGGGGCAGGCTTCAATCAGCCCCAGCATTTT	TRBJ1-5	-	-	TRBV9
CASSLDSSYNSPLHF	TGTGCCAGCAGCTTGGATAGCTCCTATAATTCACCCCTCCACTTT	TRBJ1-6	once	-	TRBV5-6
CASRKVSGVPNEQFF	TGTGCCAGCAGGAAGGTATCGGGGGTCCCTAATGAGCAGTTCTTC	TRBJ2-1	-	-	TRBV6-5
CASGLGGVNGYTF	TGTGCTAGTGGTTTGGGGGGAGTGAATGGCTACACCTTC	TRBJ1-2	-	-	TRBV12-5
CASSLVFPPTGDYEQYF	TGTGCCAGCAGCTTAGTGTTCCCCCCGACAGGGGACTACGAGCAGTACTTC	TRBJ2-7	-	TRBD1	TRBV11-2
CASSLEGANEQYF	TGTGCCAGCAGCCTGGAGGGGGCGAACGAGCAGTACTTC	TRBJ2-7	-	-	TRBV2
CASSLDRLGDAQYF	TGTGCCAGCAGCTTAGATCGGCTAGGCGATGCCCAGTACTTC	TRBJ2-5	-	-	TRBV7-2
CASTEKTGGAESPLHF	TGTGCCAGCACCGAAAAAACAGGGGGTGCGGAGTCACCCCTCCACTTT	TRBJ1-6	few	TRBD1	TRBV2
CASSDSGSGETQYF	TGTGCCAGCAGCGACTCCGGGAGCGGAGAGACCCAGTACTTC	TRBJ2-5	-	-	TRBV7-9
CASSLLGNQPQHF	TGTGCCAGCAGTTTACTAGGCAATCAGCCCCAGCATTTT	TRBJ1-5	-	-	TRBV27
CASSLSPQGNGSPLHF	TGTGCCAGCAGTTTATCTCCACAGGGGAACGGTTCACCCCTCCACTTT	TRBJ1-6	-	TRBD1	TRBV27
CASSPRQLEKLFF	TGTGCCAGCAGTCCCCGACAGCTTGAAAAACTGTTTTTT	TRBJ1-4	-	-	TRBV2
CASSSQGNGGELFF	TGCGCCAGCAGCTCACAGGGTAACGGTGGGGAGCTGTTTTTT	TRBJ2-2	-	-	TRBV5-1
CSVEGTSGTSTDTQYF	TGCAGCGTTGAAGGGACTAGCGGGACTAGCACAGATACGCAGTATTTT	TRBJ2-3	-	TRBD2	TRBV29-1
CASSPGQTGTRASAFF	TGTGCCAGCTCACCAGGACAAACCGGGACAAGGGCTTCAGCTTTCTTT	TRBJ1-1	-	-	TRBV18
CSVSRDSSTYGYTF	TGCAGCGTTTCCCGCGACAGCTCTACCTATGGCTACACCTTC	TRBJ1-2	-	-	TRBV29-1
CASVLSGVNTEAFF	TGTGCCAGCGTCTTATCCGGGGTTAACACTGAAGCTTTCTTT	TRBJ1-1	few	-	TRBV7-2
CASSINSGPYEQYF	TGTGCCAGTAGTATAAACAGCGGCCCCTACGAGCAGTACTTC	TRBJ2-7	-	-	TRBV19
CASSVGTTSSHSPLHF	TGTGCCAGCAGCGTAGGGACAACATCCAGTCACTCACCCCTCCACTTT	TRBJ1-6	-	-	TRBV9
CASSVGNSGGALIGELFF	TGTGCCAGCAGCGTAGGCAATAGCGGGGGGGCCCTCATCGGGGAGCTGTTTTTT	TRBJ2-2	-	TRBD2	TRBV9
CASSGKDRNTGELFF	TGTGCCAGCAGCGGAAAGGACAGGAACACCGGGGAGCTGTTTTTT	TRBJ2-2	-	-	TRBV5-4
CATLNLQGGSGNTIYF	TGTGCCACCCTCAACCTCCAGGGAGGCTCTGGAAACACCATATATTTT	TRBJ1-3	-	-	TRBV19
CASSLNRDNEQFF	TGTGCCAGCAGCTTAAACCGAGACAATGAGCAGTTCTTC	TRBJ2-1	-	-	TRBV7-3
CAISDLGQDSCTF	TGTGCCATCAGTGATTTAGGACAGGATAGCTGCACCTTC	TRBJ1-2	few	TRBD1	TRBV10-3
CASSPPGSGRETQYF	TGCGCCAGCAGCCCACCAGGTTCAGGGAGGGAGACCCAGTACTTC	TRBJ2-5	-	-	TRBV4-1
CSVDRDSYGYTF	TGCAGCGTTGATAGGGACAGCTATGGCTACACCTTC	TRBJ1-2	-	TRBD1	TRBV29-1